Detailed here is one TCR beta chain. Those enrolled in Seattle joined during active infection and were followed longitudinally afterward. Methods used by the authors: Reference gene primers were amplified, and this amplification served to estimate nucleated cell counts. Clones were read by immunoSEQ multiplex PCR, and TCRdb kept only the in-frame ones, dropping some. V, J and clone size reflect that table, while D and trimming were determined from the DNA. Here the sample spans 170,000 or so clones, roughly 88% being singletons. This entry belongs to a study of blood T cell repertoires in COVID-19. About the study: In each case, the material was cDNA or gDNA derived from T cells, B-cell-depleted T cells, or PBMCs.

The CDR3 covers 16 residues. V dropped 0 bases and J dropped 5 bases, with 14 bases sitting between them. This chain joins TRBV23-1 and TRBJ1-5; D remains ambiguous. TRBV23-1 is placed among ORFs of uncertain function. Material: peripheral blood. This receptor was identified in a woman between 40 and 55 years old with COVID-19, enrolled during active disease. Here the CDR3 DNA reads TGCGCCAGCAGTCAATCCCACCTGAGTCTTCATCAGCCCCAGCATTTT. It is translated as CASSQSHLSLHQPQHF.